Below are 25 T cell receptor beta chains sequenced from a single sample in a study of tissue T cells after allogeneic stem cell transplantation. Sequencing was performed with immunoSEQ multiplex PCR; in TCRdb, only in-frame clones are kept and a portion is missing. The top ten hold roughly an eighth of the sample, which has thousands of clones, 50% to 70% seen once. Sequencing was performed on duodenum tissue, taken at autopsy. These receptors came from a woman aged 18-50 years with breast cancer.

The chain carries TRBV5-4 and TRBJ2-7; 10 positions agree with TRBD1. There are 18 residues in the CDR3. With V trimmed by 0 bases and J by 0 bases, 9 bases remained unmatched. Germline V lookup: CDR1 SGHNT, CDR2 YYREEE (reference sequence). The CDR3 DNA follows: TGTGCCAGCAGCTTGGGACCCCGGACAGGGGGGGCCTCCTACGAGCAGTACTTC. This sequence encodes CASSLGPRTGGASYEQYF.

This chain uses TRBV5-1 with TRBJ2-3; TRBD2 agrees at 10 bases. Germline CDR1 reads SGHRS; CDR2 reads YFSETQ. The V gene end was trimmed by 2 bases and the J gene end by 4 bases; junction bases not matched to a gene: 7. The CDR3 is 16 residues long. The CDR3: CASSFVSSGGADTQYF. The DNA of the CDR3 is TGCGCCAGCAGCTTTGTGTCTAGCGGGGGCGCAGATACGCAGTATTTT.

This clone was recorded a few times. This chain connects TRBV4-1 to TRBJ1-2, with unresolved D. V was shortened by 4 bases and J by 8 bases, with 14 bases between the two germline ends. The germline V gene encodes CDR1 MGHRA and CDR2 YSYEKL. This CDR3 has 13 residues. CDR3 sequence: CASSRSTNGGYTF. The CDR3 DNA reads TGCGCCAGCAGCCGGAGCACCAATGGCGGCTACACCTTC.

V usage is TRBV5-3 and J usage is TRBJ2-1; D possibly uses TRBD1 or TRBD2 (5 bases each). TRBV5-3 is designated an ORF whose function remains uncertain. V gave up 5 bases and J gave up 2 bases, with 14 bases separating them. The CDR3 contains 15 residues. CDR3 protein: CARRGRGLTYNEQFF. The CDR3 region has the DNA TGTGCCAGAAGGGGCCGGGGCCTCACCTACAATGAGCAGTTCTTC.

This clone was seen only a few times. The V call is TRBV6-5, the J call TRBJ2-1; 8 nucleotides line up with TRBD2. Germline CDR1 and CDR2: MNHEY and SVGAGI. The V gene end was trimmed by 0 bases and the J gene end by 5 bases; junction bases not matched to a gene: 0. This CDR3 spans 14 amino acids. CDR3 in amino acids: CASSYSGLDNEQFF. CDR3 DNA: TGTGCCAGCAGTTACTCGGGACTAGACAATGAGCAGTTCTTC.

The rearrangement uses TRBV12-3 or TRBV12-4 and TRBJ2-1; no definite D call. CDR3 size: 13 residues. Trimming shortened V by 8 bases and J by 7 bases, and 15 bases separated the two germline ends. CDR3 bases: TGTGCCAGCCGGGTGATTCGGGCTAATGAGCAGTTCTTC. It translates to CASRVIRANEQFF.

This chain links TRBV9 with TRBJ2-2, with D uncertain. Germline V gene lookup returns CDR1 SGDLS and CDR2 YYNGEE. Trimming cost V 1 base and J 4 bases, with 8 bases left between them. The length of the CDR3 is 14 residues. CDR3 in amino acids: CASSVTYGTGELFF. The DNA for the CDR3 is TGTGCCAGCAGCGTAACTTACGGCACCGGGGAGCTGTTTTTT.

CDR3 region: CASSQMNTEAFF. CDR3 bases: TGTGCCAGTAGTCAGATGAACACTGAAGCTTTCTTT. The chain couples TRBV19 to TRBJ1-1; D not resolved. CDR1 LNHDA and CDR2 SQIVND come from the germline V gene (reference sequence). V was pared by 5 bases and J by 0 bases, with 4 bases between. CDR3 size: 12 residues.

The gene calls are TRBV7-2 and TRBJ1-3; D is possibly TRBD1 (5 bases). The CDR3 consists of 13 residues. Germline CDR1 reads SGHTA; CDR2 reads FQGNSA. Trimming removed 1 base from V and 7 bases from J, with 8 bases in between. As DNA, the CDR3 is TGTGCCAGCAGCTTAGGCAGGGCGAACACCATATATTTT. Amino acid sequence: CASSLGRANTIYF.

This clone turned up a few times. The V and J genes are TRBV20-1 and TRBJ1-1, with 9 bases matching TRBD1. V was clipped by 3 bases and J by 0 bases; unmatched bases: 8. Germline V gene sequence: CDR1 DFQATT, CDR2 SNEGSKA (reference sequence). The CDR3 length is 16 residues. CDR3 DNA: TGCAGTGCTAGTCCACGGACAGGGGCTATGAACACTGAAGCTTTCTTT. Its translation is CSASPRTGAMNTEAFF.

The chain recombines TRBV10-1 with TRBJ2-7; D not resolved. CDR3 length: 13 residues. V shed 11 bases and J shed 2 bases, with 16 bases lying between them. The germline V gene has CDR1 WNHNN and CDR2 SYGVQD (reference sequence). The CDR3 loop reads CAGACDGAYEQYF. CDR3 in DNA: TGCGCCGGAGCCTGCGACGGAGCCTACGAGCAGTACTTC.

The rearrangement uses TRBV7-9 and TRBJ1-3; D is unresolved. CDR3 length: 14 residues. Looked up from germline, CDR1 is SEHNR and CDR2 is FQNEAQ (reference sequence). V was trimmed by 5 bases and J by 0 bases, leaving 8 bases between them. CDR3 amino acids: CASSRVGSGNTIYF. CDR3 nucleotide sequence: TGTGCCAGCAGCAGGGTGGGCTCTGGAAACACCATATATTTT.

The chain is built from TRBV19 and TRBJ1-2; the D is unclear. The CDR3 loop spans 14 amino acids. Looked up from germline, CDR1 is LNHDA and CDR2 is SQIVND (reference sequence). Deletions cut 7 bases from V and 3 bases from J, with 15 bases between. CDR3: CASNFGQEDYGYTF. The CDR3 DNA reads TGTGCCAGTAATTTTGGGCAGGAGGACTATGGCTACACCTTC. Complete variable domain (other parts from reference TRBV19 and TRBJ1-2): DGGITQSPKYLFRKEGQNVTLSCEQNLNHDAMYWYRQDPGQGLRLIYYSQIVNDFQKGDIAEGYSVSREKKESFPLTVTSAQKNPTAFYLCASNFGQEDYGYTFGSGTRLTVV.

The rearrangement uses TRBV7-3 and TRBJ2-1, with 11 bases identical to TRBD2. In germline, CDR1 is SGHTA, CDR2 FQGTGA. The V gene end was trimmed by 6 bases and the J gene end by 6 bases; junction bases not matched to a gene: 4. CDR3 length equals 14 residues. CDR3 sequence (DNA): TGTGCCAGCAGTACTAGCGGGAGTCTCAATGAGCAGTTCTTC. This sequence encodes CASSTSGSLNEQFF.

The chain links TRBV28 to TRBJ1-1; unclear D gene. The CDR3 has 8 residues. V was cut by 8 bases and J by 8 bases, with 3 bases left in between. Germline V gene data show CDR1 as MDHEN and CDR2 as SYDVKM. The CDR3, as DNA: TGTGCCAGCGAGGAAGCTTTCTTT. Protein sequence: CASEEAFF.

The count of this clone is one. The chain employs TRBV11-3 and TRBJ2-1, with 7 positions matching TRBD1. V dropped 7 bases and J dropped 6; count of bases not matched to a gene: 3. Germline CDR1 SGHNT, CDR2 YENEEA. The CDR3 consists of 12 residues. CDR3 residues: CASNRDSNEQFF. In nucleotides, the CDR3 is TGTGCCAGCAACCGGGACAGCAATGAGCAGTTCTTC.

V is TRBV7-8 and J is TRBJ2-5; 7 bases match TRBD1. Germline-derived CDR1 and CDR2 are SGHVS and FQNEAQ. The CDR3 is 15 amino acids. V lost 5 bases to trimming and J lost 0 bases; unmatched junction nucleotides: 6. Here the CDR3 DNA reads TGTGCCAGCAGCGTGGGGACAGAGTACCAAGAGACCCAGTACTTC. Its protein product is CASSVGTEYQETQYF. The complete variable domain, with remaining parts taken from reference TRBV7-8 and TRBJ2-5, reads GAGVSQSPRYKVAKRGQDVALRCDPISGHVSLFWYQQALGQGPEFLTYFQNEAQLDKSGLPSDRFFAERPEGSVSTLKIQRTQQEDSAVYLCASSVGTEYQETQYFGPGTRLLVL.

This chain connects TRBV9 to TRBJ2-7, with D perhaps TRBD2 (5 bases). CDR1 and CDR2 from the germline V gene are SGDLS and YYNGEE. V lost 2 bases and J lost 6, with 9 bases in between. The CDR3 has 12 residues. CDR3 residues: CASSVNSGEQYF. In DNA form, the CDR3 reads TGTGCCAGCAGCGTGAACAGCGGCGAGCAGTACTTC. The complete variable domain, with remaining parts taken from reference TRBV9 and TRBJ2-7, reads DSGVTQTPKHLITATGQRVTLRCSPRSGDLSVYWYQQSLDQGLQFLIQYYNGEERAKGNILERFSAQQFPDLHSELNLSSLELGDSALYFCASSVNSGEQYFGPGTRLTVT.

Judged by abundance, this clone is medium-sized. The J gene is TRBJ1-2, the V gene TRBV18, with D possibly TRBD1 on 5 matching bases. CDR3 length: 15 amino acids. CDR1 is KGHSH, CDR2 LQKENI, per germline. With 4 bases removed from V and 11 bases from J, the gap between germline ends came to 23 bases. The CDR3 protein is CASSLLSQGQSEYTF. CDR3 DNA sequence: TGTGCCAGCTCACTTTTAAGTCAGGGTCAATCGGAATACACCTTC.

The V and J genes are TRBV30 and TRBJ2-7, with 7 nucleotides matching TRBD1. CDR3 length equals 13 residues. The V gene's germline CDR1 is GTSNPN and CDR2 SVGIG (reference sequence). With 6 bases clipped from V and 4 bases from J, the junction kept 9 bases outside the gene matches. CDR3 bases: TGTGCCTGTACCCGGGGCAGGGGGTACGAGCAGTACTTC. The encoded protein is CACTRGRGYEQYF.

V gene TRBV5-1 combines with J gene TRBJ1-1, with D possibly being TRBD1 (6 bases). V was trimmed by 0 bases and J by 2 bases, leaving 14 bases between them. The CDR3 is 16 amino acids. Per the germline V gene, CDR1 is SGHRS and CDR2 is YFSETQ. CDR3 in DNA: TGCGCCAGCAGCTTGGGGACAGTCCGAGGTAACACTGAAGCTTTCTTT. Translating it yields CASSLGTVRGNTEAFF.

The V call is TRBV5-8, the J call TRBJ2-4; D possibly corresponds to TRBD2 (6 bases). V dropped 2 bases and J dropped 6 bases, with 12 bases sitting between them. CDR1 SGHTS and CDR2 YDEGEE come from the germline V gene. The CDR3 loop spans 14 amino acids. CDR3 nucleotides: TGTGCCAGCAGCTTCTCGGGACTTTCAAACATTCAGTACTTC. Translated, it gives CASSFSGLSNIQYF.

CDR3 sequence reads: CASSRMAGTDTQYF. The CDR3 bases are TGTGCCAGCAGCCGCATGGCCGGCACAGATACGCAGTATTTT. The chain uses TRBV3-1 (or the pseudogene TRBV3-2) and TRBJ2-3; no firm D call. This CDR3 region has 14 residues. Germline V gives CDR1 LGHDT, CDR2 YNNKEL (reference sequence). Trimming pared 4 bases from V and 1 base from J, leaving 9 bases between.

In this sample, this clone turned up a few times. This rearrangement joins TRBV7-2 to TRBJ1-1; no firm D call. The V and J ends lost 5 bases and 3 bases respectively, with 10 bases between them. The CDR3 covers 13 residues. CDR1 is SGHTA and CDR2 is FQGNSA in the germline V gene. In nucleotides, the CDR3 is TGTGCCAGCAGCGCACAGCGTGACACTGAAGCTTTCTTT. Translating gives CASSAQRDTEAFF.

The chain has TRBV27 and TRBJ2-3; D remains unclear. The CDR3 has 14 residues. Germline assignment: CDR1 MNHEY and CDR2 SMNVEV (reference sequence). Between the trimmed V and J ends, which lost 4 bases and 2 bases, there was a span of 10 bases. CDR3 region: CASSWSRLTDTQYF. The CDR3 coding sequence is TGTGCCAGCAGTTGGTCCAGACTCACAGATACGCAGTATTTT.